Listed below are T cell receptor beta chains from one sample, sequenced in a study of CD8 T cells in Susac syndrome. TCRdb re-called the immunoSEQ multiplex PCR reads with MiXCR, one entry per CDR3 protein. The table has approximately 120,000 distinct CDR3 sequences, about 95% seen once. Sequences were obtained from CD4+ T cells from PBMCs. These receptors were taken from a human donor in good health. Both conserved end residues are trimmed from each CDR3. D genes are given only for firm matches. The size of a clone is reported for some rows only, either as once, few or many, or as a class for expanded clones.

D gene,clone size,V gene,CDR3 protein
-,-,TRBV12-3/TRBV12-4,ASSSGSRGTEAF
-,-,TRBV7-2,ASSPALRTGELF
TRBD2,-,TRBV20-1,SAPSGGGTGELF
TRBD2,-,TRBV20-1,SASGTSGIGQYEQY
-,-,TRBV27,ASSGAAVFNQPQH
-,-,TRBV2,ASHGTANSYEQY
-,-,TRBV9,ASNPGANTEAF
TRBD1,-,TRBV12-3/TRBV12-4,ASSYTGGARDIQY
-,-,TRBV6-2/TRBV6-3,ASKRGGTEAF
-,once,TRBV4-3,ASSQDSRADTQY
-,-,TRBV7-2,ASSITTSDRNTEAF
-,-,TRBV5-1,ASSSTGTGNEKLF
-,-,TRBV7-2,ASSLIQYEQY
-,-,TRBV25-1,ASSEAGSYEQY
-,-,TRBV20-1,SAGTGSNYEQY
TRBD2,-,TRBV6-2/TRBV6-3,ASSYRRGRGEGEQF
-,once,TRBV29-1,SARTDDSGNTIY
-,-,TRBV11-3,ASSLPPGNEQF
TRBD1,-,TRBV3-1,ASSPHRGGMAEAF
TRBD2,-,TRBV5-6,ASSFRREGRYEQY
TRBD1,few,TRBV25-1,ASSQGAQETQY
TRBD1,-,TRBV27,ASSRQGPSYEQY
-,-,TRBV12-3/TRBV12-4,ASSSSTYSNQPQH
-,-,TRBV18,ASSQNPQSSYNEQF
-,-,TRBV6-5,ASRTGTAYGYT
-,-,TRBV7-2,ASSSGFGEAF